The 29 T cell receptor beta chains reported below all come from one sample, sequenced in a study of cytomegalovirus exposure and HLA in healthy donors (dated by TCRdb to the late 2010s). The library was made by the immunoSEQ multiplex PCR assay. A mixture of 60 forward primers for TCR Vbeta segments and 13 reverse primers for TCR Jbeta segments was used in the multiplex PCR. The table was pulled from immuneACCESS by TCRdb, which kept in-frame rearrangements only. Such tables lose some clones; where checked, under half of the loss comes from unresolved V genes, and the rest has no known cause. The sample table shows over 150,000 clones, and around 80% are seen once. The ten largest clones capture 1% of the sample. Sample: PBMCs. The receptor source for this set is a woman in her forties or fifties in good health and CMV-seropositive.

Of note for this clone: An end of the junction differs from the germline gene, which may be a read error. V usage is TRBV19 and J usage is TRBJ2-7; D remains unclear. This CDR3 region has 14 residues. Per germline, CDR1 LNHDA and CDR2 SQIVND (reference sequence). CDR3 nucleotides: TGTGCCAGTAGGATAGACACCGAGCCTGGCGAGCAGTACTTC. This encodes CASRIDTEPGEQYF.

The CDR3 loop is CASSSTRTGYRNTEAFF. The CDR3 DNA is TGTGCCAGCAGTTCTACCCGGACAGGGTATCGCAACACTGAAGCTTTCTTT. V gene TRBV28 combines with J gene TRBJ1-1, with 8 bases matching TRBD1. Germline V gene data show CDR1 as MDHEN and CDR2 as SYDVKM. Trimming at V came to 4 bases and at J to 2 bases, leaving 12 bases not matched to a gene. The CDR3 length is 17 residues.

This chain uses TRBV7-2 with TRBJ2-7; 15 bases fit TRBD2. The CDR3 length is 15 residues. CDR1 and CDR2 from the germline V gene are SGHTA and FQGNSA. The junction had 2 bases not matched to a gene; V was cut back by 5 bases and J by 3 bases. CDR3 amino acids: CASSPGLAGGYEQYF. Here the CDR3 DNA reads TGTGCCAGCAGCCCGGGACTAGCGGGAGGCTACGAGCAGTACTTC.

The genes are TRBV7-2 and TRBJ2-7, with TRBD1 identical over 9 bases. The CDR3 totals 16 residues. Germline V lookup: CDR1 SGHTA, CDR2 FQGNSA. Trimming at V came to 5 bases and at J to 2 bases, leaving 10 bases not matched to a gene. CDR3 residues: CASSLGGTGRTYEQYF. The CDR3 DNA reads TGTGCCAGCAGCCTGGGGGGGACAGGGAGGACCTACGAGCAGTACTTC.

This clone was picked up one time. This sequence joins TRBV5-1 and TRBJ2-7; 9 bases align to TRBD1. In germline, CDR1 is SGHRS, CDR2 YFSETQ. The CDR3 totals 15 residues. The V gene end was trimmed by 2 bases and the J gene end by 0 bases; junction bases not matched to a gene: 3. The CDR3 sequence: CASSFGDRDSYEQYF. The CDR3 bases are TGCGCCAGCAGCTTCGGGGACAGGGACTCCTACGAGCAGTACTTC.

The count of this clone is one. The rearrangement links TRBV5-1 to TRBJ1-2, with a weak D call TRBD1 (6 bases). The CDR3 has 15 amino acids. The V end was cut by 5 bases, the J end by 4 bases, with 18 bases between. Germline V CDR1 and CDR2: SGHRS, YFSETQ. CDR3 loop: CASRVAHSGVYGYTF. The CDR3 DNA follows: TGCGCCAGCAGGGTCGCGCACTCAGGGGTCTATGGCTACACCTTC.

This clone was counted between two and nine times. V usage is TRBV28 and J usage is TRBJ1-1; the D is unclear. The CDR3 covers 17 residues. The germline V and J ends were trimmed by 3 bases and 6 bases, with 23 bases remaining between them. Germline V gene sequence: CDR1 MDHEN, CDR2 SYDVKM. The CDR3 coding sequence is TGTGCCAGCAGTTTCTTTCCCAGGCCTGGGATGAGGGCTGAAGCTTTCTTT. This sequence encodes CASSFFPRPGMRAEAFF.

V is TRBV28 and J is TRBJ1-2, with 9 bases lining up with TRBD1. Germline lookup yields CDR1 MDHEN and CDR2 SYDVKM. V lost 2 bases and J lost 4; bases outside the gene matches: 5. The CDR3 extends over 15 amino acids. CDR3: CASSLVGQGSYGYTF. In DNA, the CDR3 is TGTGCCAGCAGTTTAGTCGGACAGGGGTCCTATGGCTACACCTTC.

The V gene is TRBV19, the J gene TRBJ1-2; 8 nucleotides match TRBD1. The CDR3 spans 12 residues. Germline V gene data show CDR1 as LNHDA and CDR2 as SQIVND (reference sequence). V lost 4 bases, J lost 8 bases, and 3 bases stayed unmatched. CDR3 in amino acids: CASSTGGRGYTF. In DNA, the CDR3 is TGTGCCAGTAGTACAGGGGGCCGAGGCTACACCTTC.

This clone occurred a few times. The gene calls are TRBV15 and TRBJ1-5; D is possibly TRBD1 (6 bases). This CDR3 is 14 amino acids long. Germline loops: CDR1 LNHNV, CDR2 YYDKDF (reference sequence). V lost 3 bases, J lost 5 bases, and 11 bases lay in between. The CDR3 DNA sequence: TGTGCCACCAGCAGTTCCGGACAGTATCAGCCCCAGCATTTT. Protein sequence: CATSSSGQYQPQHF.

The table lists this clone with a few counts. The chain combines TRBV19 with TRBJ1-2, with 7 bases identical to TRBD1. Germline V gene sequence: CDR1 LNHDA, CDR2 SQIVND (reference sequence). The junction had 4 bases not matched to a gene; V was cut back by 6 bases and J by 9 bases. The CDR3 loop spans 11 amino acids. The CDR3 DNA follows: TGTGCCAGTAGAGCAGGGGGTCGCTACACCTTC. Its translation: CASRAGGRYTF.

The chain joins TRBV19 to TRBJ2-1; possible D gene TRBD1, 6 bases. This CDR3 has 14 amino acids. The germline V and J ends were trimmed by 2 bases and 7 bases, with 12 bases remaining between them. The germline V gene has CDR1 LNHDA and CDR2 SQIVND (reference sequence). The CDR3 nucleotides are TGTGCCAGTAGTATACAGGGGAAAGGAAATGAGCAGTTCTTC. As protein: CASSIQGKGNEQFF.

The chain joins TRBV28 to TRBJ1-2; D is possibly TRBD1 (6 bases). The germline gives CDR1 MDHEN, CDR2 SYDVKM. The V end lost 6 bases, the J end lost 3 bases, and 17 bases lay between the germline ends. The CDR3 contains 15 residues. The CDR3 sequence: CASSRGGGADYGYTF. The DNA of the CDR3 is TGTGCCAGCAGCCGGGGTGGGGGGGCTGACTATGGCTACACCTTC.

This rearrangement joins TRBV27 to TRBJ1-4; possibly TRBD1 for D (6 bases). Trimming cost V 5 bases and J 2 bases, with 18 bases left between them. The CDR3 runs to 17 residues. CDR1 and CDR2 from the germline V gene are MNHEY and SMNVEV (reference sequence). The CDR3 nucleotides are TGTGCCAGCAGTCCACAGCCAGGGGCGACTACTAATGAAAAACTGTTTTTT. Protein sequence: CASSPQPGATTNEKLFF.

The V call is TRBV5-6, the J call TRBJ2-5, with a possible D match to TRBD2 (5 bases). Trimming stripped 2 bases from V and 7 bases from J, with 6 bases between. Germline V lookup: CDR1 SGHDT, CDR2 YYEEEE. This CDR3 comprises 11 residues. Here the CDR3 reads CASSFGVTQYF. The CDR3 DNA reads as TGTGCCAGCAGCTTCGGGGTGACCCAGTACTTC.

This rearrangement joins TRBV7-6 to TRBJ2-7; D is ambiguous. CDR3 length: 13 residues. CDR1 and CDR2 (germline): SGHVS, FNYEAQ. Trimming pared 1 base from V and 7 bases from J, leaving 11 bases between. CDR3 residues: CASSLDDLVEQYF. The DNA for the CDR3 is TGTGCCAGCAGCTTAGATGACTTAGTAGAGCAGTACTTC.

The CDR3 is CASSSRSYWESGYTF. CDR3 DNA: TGTGCCAGCAGCTCACGGTCCTATTGGGAGAGTGGCTACACCTTC. The chain links TRBV7-8 to TRBJ1-2; no clear D gene. Germline CDR1 SGHVS, CDR2 FQNEAQ. This CDR3 comprises 15 residues. V was pared by 4 bases and J by 7 bases, with 19 bases between.

This clone was detected only a few times. The chain couples TRBV4-2 to TRBJ1-2; D call uncertain. V lost 5 bases to trimming and J lost 1 base, with 14 bases between them. Per germline, CDR1 LGHNA and CDR2 YNFKEQ. The CDR3 is 15 residues long. The CDR3 sequence: CASSWSAGNNYGYTF. CDR3 DNA sequence: TGTGCCAGCAGCTGGTCCGCAGGAAATAACTATGGCTACACCTTC.

The V and J genes are TRBV9 and TRBJ1-6; weak D call: TRBD1 (5 bases). Trimming removed 0 bases at V and 13 bases at J, with 14 bases between. Germline V lookup: CDR1 SGDLS, CDR2 YYNGEE. This CDR3 region has 14 residues. The CDR3, as DNA: TGTGCCAGCAGCGTAGGGCTCGGGGGGGTCCCCCTCCACTTT. It specifies CASSVGLGGVPLHF.

The genes are TRBV6-5 and TRBJ2-7; 12 bases align to TRBD1. The CDR3 sequence is 16 residues long. Germline V gene data show CDR1 as MNHEY and CDR2 as SVGAGI. J was trimmed by 2 bases and V by 3 bases; bases with no gene match: 5. CDR3 bases: TGTGCCAGCAGTTATACCGGGACAGGGGGCCCCTACGAGCAGTACTTC. This sequence encodes CASSYTGTGGPYEQYF.

This clone showed up just a few times. The chain combines TRBV10-3 with TRBJ2-5; TRBD2 agrees at 14 bases. The germline gives CDR1 ENHRY, CDR2 SYGVKD. The CDR3 sequence is 16 residues long. The ends lost 4 bases at V and 4 bases at J; junction bases unmatched: 5. Here the CDR3 reads CAISGTSGRLGETQYF. In DNA, the CDR3 is TGTGCCATCAGTGGGACTAGCGGGAGGTTAGGAGAGACCCAGTACTTC.

The chain is built from TRBV2 and TRBJ2-7; 9 nucleotides match TRBD1. Trimming at V came to 6 bases and at J to 7 bases, leaving 7 bases not matched to a gene. The CDR3 runs 13 residues. The germline V gene encodes CDR1 SNHLY and CDR2 FYNNEI. In nucleotides, the CDR3 is TGTGCCAGCAGATACAGGGGGCTTGGGGAGCAGTACTTC. Its translation: CASRYRGLGEQYF. The variable domain in full, completed from reference TRBV2 and TRBJ2-7, reads EPEVTQTPSHQVTQMGQEVILRCVPISNHLYFYWYRQILGQKVEFLVSFYNNEISEKSEIFDDQFSVERPDGSNFTLKIRSTKLEDSAMYFCASRYRGLGEQYFGPGTRLTVT.

As regards this clone: Other DNA sequences in this specimen translate into the identical CDR3. CDR3 in amino acids: CASSMVPAGVGYTF. The CDR3 DNA is TGTGCCAGTAGTATGGTCCCGGCAGGTGTAGGCTACACCTTC. This chain joins TRBV19 and TRBJ1-2, with D unresolved. The V end was cut by 3 bases, the J end by 8 bases, with 16 bases between. The CDR3 loop spans 14 amino acids. Germline-derived CDR1 and CDR2 are LNHDA and SQIVND (reference sequence). Full variable domain (remainder filled in from reference TRBV19 and TRBJ1-2): DGGITQSPKYLFRKEGQNVTLSCEQNLNHDAMYWYRQDPGQGLRLIYYSQIVNDFQKGDIAEGYSVSREKKESFPLTVTSAQKNPTAFYLCASSMVPAGVGYTFGSGTRLTVV.

This clone was seen more than once but under ten times. V is TRBV7-2 and J is TRBJ2-3; no clear D. Trimming shortened V by 4 bases and J by 2 bases, and 7 bases separated the two germline ends. CDR3 length: 13 residues. CDR1 is SGHTA, CDR2 FQGNSA, per germline. CDR3 bases: TGTGCCAGCAGCTCTCCCCTCACAGATACGCAGTATTTT. This translates into CASSSPLTDTQYF.

The chain recombines TRBV6-5 with TRBJ1-2; 8 bases line up with TRBD1. The CDR3 spans 14 residues. With 6 bases clipped from V and 8 bases from J, the junction kept 11 bases outside the gene matches. CDR1 and CDR2 (germline): MNHEY, SVGAGI. CDR3 nucleotides: TGTGCCAGCAGCTCTACTCAGGGGGCGCGAGGCTACACCTTC. Its translation: CASSSTQGARGYTF.

The chain recombines TRBV6-5 with TRBJ2-7, with D maybe TRBD2 (5 bases). The CDR3 spans 15 residues. In germline, CDR1 is MNHEY, CDR2 SVGAGI. V dropped 0 bases and J dropped 0 bases, with 9 bases sitting between them. CDR3 DNA sequence: TGTGCCAGCAGTTACTCCCGTGAGGGCTCCTACGAGCAGTACTTC. Its protein product is CASSYSREGSYEQYF.

This chain links TRBV9 with TRBJ2-7; the D gene is possibly TRBD1 (5 bases). Trimming removed 0 bases from V and 1 base from J, with 14 bases in between. CDR1 and CDR2 from the germline V gene are SGDLS and YYNGEE. The CDR3 extends over 16 amino acids. The CDR3 coding sequence is TGTGCCAGCAGCGTAGGAGTAGGGGAATCATCCTACGAGCAGTACTTC. This encodes CASSVGVGESSYEQYF.

The gene calls are TRBV18 and TRBJ1-1; no definite D call. This CDR3 is built from 13 residues. CDR1 and CDR2 from the germline V gene are KGHSH and LQKENI. With 5 bases removed from V and 8 bases from J, the gap between germline ends came to 15 bases. The CDR3, as DNA: TGTGCCAGCTCATACGGAGGCAAGCGAGAAGCTTTCTTT. Translating it yields CASSYGGKREAFF.

Concerning this clone: The junction departs from germline at one end; a sequencing error may be responsible. This chain joins TRBV7-9 and TRBJ2-7; 8 nucleotides align to TRBD1. Germline V gives CDR1 SEHNR, CDR2 FQNEAQ (reference sequence). The CDR3 covers 15 residues. The CDR3 DNA sequence: TGTTCCAGCAGCTCCGTCCGGGACAGGTCCTACGAGCAGTACTTC. This sequence encodes CSSSSVRDRSYEQYF.